These 10 T cell receptor beta chains share one sample of origin, sequenced in a study of blood T cell repertoires in COVID-19. The repertoire was sequenced with immunoSEQ multiplex PCR; TCRdb's copy has only in-frame clones and lacks some. Of about 240,000 clones in the sample, 83% were seen once. Sequencing was done on a sample of PBMCs or T cells enriched from blood (not recorded which). The source of these receptors is a middle-aged woman who had been exposed to COVID-19.

The chain links TRBV21-1 to TRBJ2-6; the table assigns TRBD1, which was not confirmed against the DNA. TRBV21-1 is a pseudogene locus. The CDR3 contains 17 residues. For the CDR3, the DNA is TGTGCCAGCAGCCCCCGAGTCGACAGGGCGGGGGCCAACGTCCTGACTTTC. This sequence encodes CASSPRVDRAGANVLTF.

The chain links TRBV7-2 to TRBJ1-5; 9 bases line up with TRBD1. CDR3 length: 16 residues. The trim removed 0 bases at V and 3 bases at J, leaving 3 bases unmatched. In germline, CDR1 is SGHTA, CDR2 FQGNSA. The CDR3 loop is CASSLAGTGNNQPQHF. The CDR3 DNA follows: TGTGCCAGCAGCTTAGCGGGGACAGGGAACAATCAGCCCCAGCATTTT. The variable domain in full, completed from reference TRBV7-2 and TRBJ1-5, reads GAGVSQSPSNKVTEKGKDVELRCDPISGHTALYWYRQSLGQGLEFLIYFQGNSAPDKSGLPSDRFSAERTGGSVSTLTIQRTQQEDSAVYLCASSLAGTGNNQPQHFGDGTRLSIL.

As regards this clone: Other nucleotide sequences in the sample specify the same CDR3. This sequence joins TRBV29-1 and TRBJ2-7, with TRBD1 matching over 10 bases. The CDR3 runs to 12 residues. CDR1 is SQVTM, CDR2 ANQGSEA, per germline. With V trimmed by 6 bases and J by 4 bases, 3 bases remained unmatched. For the CDR3, the DNA is TGCAGCGTAGAGGGACAGGGGTACGAGCAGTACTTC. This sequence encodes CSVEGQGYEQYF.

The chain carries TRBV27 and TRBJ2-7, with D uncertain. The germline CDR1 and CDR2 sequences are MNHEY and SMNVEV (reference sequence). V was shortened by 2 bases and J by 0 bases, with 8 bases between the two germline ends. The CDR3 consists of 14 residues. The CDR3 region is CASSLSRSSYEQYF. DNA of the CDR3: TGTGCCAGCAGTTTAAGTCGGAGCTCCTACGAGCAGTACTTC.

CDR3 protein: CASSSCRRGGYRCTDTQYF. Here the CDR3 DNA reads TGTGCCAGCAGCTCTTGCCGGCGGGGGGGTTATCGGTGCACAGATACGCAGTATTTT. The chain recombines TRBV7-9 with TRBJ2-3, with 9 bases aligning to TRBD2. CDR1 and CDR2 (germline): SEHNR, FQNEAQ (reference sequence). The CDR3 is made up of 19 amino acids. Trimming took 4 bases from V and 1 from J; bases not matched to a gene: 15.

This clone was seen only once. The gene calls are TRBV2 and TRBJ1-4; 7 bases line up with TRBD1. V lost 8 bases, J lost 7 bases, and 10 bases stayed unmatched. Germline loops: CDR1 SNHLY, CDR2 FYNNEI. This CDR3 has 14 residues. The CDR3 DNA follows: TGTGCCAGCCGTATACAGGGGAGCGTTGAAAAACTGTTTTTT. Translated: CASRIQGSVEKLFF. Full variable domain (remainder filled in from reference TRBV2 and TRBJ1-4): EPEVTQTPSHQVTQMGQEVILRCVPISNHLYFYWYRQILGQKVEFLVSFYNNEISEKSEIFDDQFSVERPDGSNFTLKIRSTKLEDSAMYFCASRIQGSVEKLFFGSGTQLSVL.

V usage is TRBV7-2 and J usage is TRBJ1-6; 10 positions match TRBD1. CDR1 and CDR2 (germline): SGHTA, FQGNSA. This CDR3 contains 17 residues. V dropped 4 bases and J dropped 0; count of bases not matched to a gene: 3. The CDR3 DNA is TGTGCCAGCAGCTCCGGACAGGGGGGCTCCTATAATTCACCCCTCCACTTT. Amino acid sequence: CASSSGQGGSYNSPLHF. The whole variable domain, filled in from reference TRBV7-2 and TRBJ1-6, reads GAGVSQSPSNKVTEKGKDVELRCDPISGHTALYWYRQSLGQGLEFLIYFQGNSAPDKSGLPSDRFSAERTGGSVSTLTIQRTQQEDSAVYLCASSSGQGGSYNSPLHFGNGTRLTVT.

The V call is TRBV3-1 (or the pseudogene TRBV3-2), the J call TRBJ2-5, with 8 positions matching TRBD1. Trimming took 4 bases from V and 5 from J; bases not matched to a gene: 3. This CDR3 has 13 amino acids. Germline assignment: CDR1 LGHDT and CDR2 YNNKEL (reference sequence). CDR3 in amino acids: CASSRQGTETQYF. DNA for the CDR3: TGTGCCAGCAGCCGACAGGGGACGGAGACCCAGTACTTC.

This clone was observed at least ten times. The genes are TRBV12-3 or TRBV12-4 and TRBJ1-4, with D possibly being TRBD1 (6 bases). Trimming cost V 5 bases and J 7 bases, with 8 bases left between them. The CDR3 totals 12 residues. CDR3 protein: CASSQGREKLFF. Here the CDR3 DNA reads TGTGCCAGCAGTCAGGGGCGTGAAAAACTGTTTTTT.

This clone is a singleton in its sample. The V gene is TRBV4-1, the J gene TRBJ1-1; the D gene is possibly TRBD1 (5 bases). The CDR3 has 14 amino acids. Germline V lookup: CDR1 MGHRA, CDR2 YSYEKL. The V and J ends lost 1 base and 3 bases respectively, with 9 bases between them. This CDR3 reads CASSQAIGDTEAFF. The CDR3 DNA sequence: TGCGCCAGCAGCCAAGCAATAGGGGACACTGAAGCTTTCTTT.